This record covers a single T cell receptor beta chain. Its antigen is unidentified. This sample was included in a study of post-analysis software for immune sequencing data. Study-wide context: Courses of disease covered relapsing-remitting, secondary progressive and progressive-relapsing multiple sclerosis. Study results and limitations: Patients showed TRBV5-6, TRBV5-1 and TRBV20-1 among 4 or 5 TRBV segments more frequent than in controls.

CDR3 length equals 13 residues. Between the trimmed V and J ends, which lost 7 bases and 6 bases, there was a span of 18 bases. CDR1 is SQVTM, CDR2 ANQGSEA, per germline. cDNA libraries of TCR beta carried unique molecular identifiers. TCRdb processed the PCR reads anew with MiXCR; each CDR3 protein has one entry. This table holds some 800,000 distinct CDR3 sequences, around 46% found once. This sequence originates from a girl aged 5-17 years with multiple sclerosis. The chain combines TRBV29-1 with TRBJ1-2, with D hard to call. Sequencing input: blood. The DNA for the CDR3 is TGCAGCGCCGCGCGTCTAAATTATCATGGCTACACCTTC. Translation: CSAARLNYHGYTF.